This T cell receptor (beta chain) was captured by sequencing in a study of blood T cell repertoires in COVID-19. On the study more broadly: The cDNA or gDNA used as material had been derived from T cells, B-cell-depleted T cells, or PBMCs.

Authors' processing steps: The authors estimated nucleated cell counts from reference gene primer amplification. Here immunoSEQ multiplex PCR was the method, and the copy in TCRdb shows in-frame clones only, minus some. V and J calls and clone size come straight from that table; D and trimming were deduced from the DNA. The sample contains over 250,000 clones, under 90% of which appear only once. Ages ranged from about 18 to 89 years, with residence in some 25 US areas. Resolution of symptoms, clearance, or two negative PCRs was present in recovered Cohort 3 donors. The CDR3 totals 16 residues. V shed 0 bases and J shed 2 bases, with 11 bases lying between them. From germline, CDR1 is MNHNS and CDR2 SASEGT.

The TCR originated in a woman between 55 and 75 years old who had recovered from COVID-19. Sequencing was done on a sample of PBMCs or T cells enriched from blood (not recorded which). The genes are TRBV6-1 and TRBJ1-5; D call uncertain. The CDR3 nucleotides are TGTGCCAGCAGTGAAGCGCGCGGGGTTCGCAATCAGCCCCAGCATTTT. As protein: CASSEARGVRNQPQHF.